The 4 T cell receptor beta chains given below trace back to one sample, sequenced in a study of T cell changes during pregnancy in multiple sclerosis. Assay: immunoSEQ multiplex PCR; the TCRdb copy retains only in-frame clones and omits some. The table has around 50,000 clones, approximately 87% seen once. Material for sequencing was peripheral blood from another person, used as feeder cells. Receptors were obtained from a human donor whose cells served as feeder cells for cultures in a pregnancy study.

The chain joins TRBV11-3 to TRBJ1-1; D not resolved. Germline V gives CDR1 SGHNT, CDR2 YENEEA. With 0 bases removed from V and 4 bases from J, the gap between germline ends came to 6 bases. The CDR3 loop spans 13 amino acids. The CDR3 region is CASSLEGSTEAFF. The CDR3 DNA reads as TGTGCCAGCAGCTTAGAGGGGAGCACTGAAGCTTTCTTT.

The gene calls are TRBV30 and TRBJ2-2; 11 bases are a match to TRBD1. CDR3 size: 18 residues. The ends lost 4 bases at V and 1 base at J; junction bases unmatched: 11. The germline CDR1 and CDR2 sequences are GTSNPN and SVGIG (reference sequence). This chain's CDR3 is CAWTPDLGTGGNTGELFF. The CDR3 DNA reads as TGTGCCTGGACGCCCGACCTCGGGACAGGGGGGAACACCGGGGAGCTGTTTTTT.

The gene calls are TRBV7-2 and TRBJ2-7; 7 bases fit TRBD1. The CDR3 covers 13 residues. J was trimmed by 4 bases and V by 6 bases; bases with no gene match: 6. In germline, CDR1 is SGHTA, CDR2 FQGNSA. Written as DNA, the CDR3 is TGTGCCAGCAGTAAATCCAGGGGGTACGAGCAGTACTTC. Protein product: CASSKSRGYEQYF.

The chain combines TRBV6-5 with TRBJ2-7; a weak D match, TRBD1 (5 bases). CDR3 length equals 12 residues. Trimming left V 11 bases short and J 0 bases short, with 11 bases between. CDR1 MNHEY and CDR2 SVGAGI come from the germline V gene. The CDR3 sequence: CAARDSSYEQYF. The CDR3 DNA reads as TGTGCCGCGAGAGACAGCTCCTACGAGCAGTACTTC.